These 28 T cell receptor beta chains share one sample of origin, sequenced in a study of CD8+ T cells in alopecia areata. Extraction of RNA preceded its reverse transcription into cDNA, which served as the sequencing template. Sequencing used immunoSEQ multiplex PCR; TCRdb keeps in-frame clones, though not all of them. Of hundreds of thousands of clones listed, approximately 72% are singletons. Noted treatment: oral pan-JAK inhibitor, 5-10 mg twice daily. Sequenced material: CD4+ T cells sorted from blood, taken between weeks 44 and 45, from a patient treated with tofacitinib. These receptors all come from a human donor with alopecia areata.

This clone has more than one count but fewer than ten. The CDR3 loop is CAWSVQGQDYEQYF. The CDR3 DNA reads TGTGCCTGGAGTGTACAAGGACAGGACTACGAGCAGTACTTC. The rearrangement joins TRBV30 to TRBJ2-7, with 7 bases lining up with TRBD1. V was clipped by 0 bases and J by 3 bases; unmatched bases: 5. This CDR3 comprises 14 residues. CDR1 is GTSNPN and CDR2 is SVGIG in the germline V gene (reference sequence). The full variable domain, in which reference TRBV30 and TRBJ2-7 provide the parts outside the CDR3, is SQTIHQWPATLVQPVGSPLSLECTVEGTSNPNLYWYRQAAGRGLQLLFYSVGIGQISSEVPQNLSASRPQDRQFILSSKKLLLSDSGFYLCAWSVQGQDYEQYFGPGTRLTVT.

The CDR3 sequence is CACRQQLNTEAFF. CDR3 in DNA: TGTGCCTGTCGACAGCAACTGAACACTGAAGCTTTCTTT. The chain uses TRBV30 and TRBJ1-1, with D possibly TRBD1 on 5 matching bases. The CDR3 runs to 13 residues. In germline, CDR1 is GTSNPN, CDR2 SVGIG (reference sequence). Deletions cut 6 bases from V and 0 bases from J, with 11 bases between. Complete variable domain (other parts from reference TRBV30 and TRBJ1-1): SQTIHQWPATLVQPVGSPLSLECTVEGTSNPNLYWYRQAAGRGLQLLFYSVGIGQISSEVPQNLSASRPQDRQFILSSKKLLLSDSGFYLCACRQQLNTEAFFGQGTRLTVV.

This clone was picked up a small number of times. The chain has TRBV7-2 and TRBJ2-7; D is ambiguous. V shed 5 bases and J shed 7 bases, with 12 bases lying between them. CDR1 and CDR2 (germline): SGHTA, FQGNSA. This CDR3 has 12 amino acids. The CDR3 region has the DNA TGTGCCAGCAGCGCACTATTTTATGAGCAGTACTTC. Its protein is CASSALFYEQYF.

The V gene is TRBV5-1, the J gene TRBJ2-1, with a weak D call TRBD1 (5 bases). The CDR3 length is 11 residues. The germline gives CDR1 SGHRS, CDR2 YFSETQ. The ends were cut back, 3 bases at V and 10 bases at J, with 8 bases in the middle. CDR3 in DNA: TGCGCCAGCAGCTCGAACAGGGAGCAGTTCTTC. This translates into CASSSNREQFF.

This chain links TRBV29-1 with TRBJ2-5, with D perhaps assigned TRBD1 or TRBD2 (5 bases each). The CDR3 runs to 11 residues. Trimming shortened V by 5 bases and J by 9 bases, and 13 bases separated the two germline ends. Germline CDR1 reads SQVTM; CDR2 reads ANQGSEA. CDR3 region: CSVRDRQAQYF. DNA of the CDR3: TGCAGCGTTCGGGACCGGCAGGCCCAGTACTTC.

CDR3 DNA sequence: TGTGCCAGCAGCCCGCTGGGAGGGAACACCGGGGAGCTGTTTTTT. This codes for CASSPLGGNTGELFF. The chain employs TRBV7-2 and TRBJ2-2, with a weak D call TRBD2 (6 bases). Germline CDR1 and CDR2: SGHTA and FQGNSA. Deletions cut 5 bases from V and 1 base from J, with 11 bases between. CDR3 length: 15 amino acids.

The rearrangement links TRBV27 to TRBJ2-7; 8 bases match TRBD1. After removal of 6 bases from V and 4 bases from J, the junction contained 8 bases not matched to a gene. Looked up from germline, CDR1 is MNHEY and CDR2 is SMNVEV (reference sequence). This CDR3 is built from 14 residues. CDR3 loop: CASRSDRVGYEQYF. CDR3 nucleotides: TGTGCCAGCAGATCGGACAGGGTGGGGTACGAGCAGTACTTC.

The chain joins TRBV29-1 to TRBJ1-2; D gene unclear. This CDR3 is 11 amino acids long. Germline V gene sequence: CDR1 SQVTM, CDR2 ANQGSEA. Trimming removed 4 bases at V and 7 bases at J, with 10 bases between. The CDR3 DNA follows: TGCAGCGTTGTCGCCAGGTTTGGCTACACCTTC. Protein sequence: CSVVARFGYTF.

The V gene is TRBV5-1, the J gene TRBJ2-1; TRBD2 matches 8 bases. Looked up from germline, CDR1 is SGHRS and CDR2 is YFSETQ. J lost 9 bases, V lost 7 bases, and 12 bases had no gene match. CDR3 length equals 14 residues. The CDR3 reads CASARAGVGGEQFF. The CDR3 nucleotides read TGCGCCAGCGCGCGAGCGGGGGTGGGCGGTGAGCAGTTCTTC.

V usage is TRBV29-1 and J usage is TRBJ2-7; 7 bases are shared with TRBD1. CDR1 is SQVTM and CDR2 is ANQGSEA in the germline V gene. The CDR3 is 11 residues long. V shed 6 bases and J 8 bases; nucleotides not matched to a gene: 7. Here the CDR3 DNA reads TGCAGCGTCAGGACAGGAGGCAAGCAGTACTTC. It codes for CSVRTGGKQYF.

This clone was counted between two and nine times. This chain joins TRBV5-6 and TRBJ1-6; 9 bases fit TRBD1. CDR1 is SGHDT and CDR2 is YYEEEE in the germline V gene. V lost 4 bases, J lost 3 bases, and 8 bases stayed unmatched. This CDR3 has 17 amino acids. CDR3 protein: CASSTRTGEGYNSPLHF. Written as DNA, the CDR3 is TGTGCCAGCAGCACCCGGACAGGGGAAGGCTATAATTCACCCCTCCACTTT.

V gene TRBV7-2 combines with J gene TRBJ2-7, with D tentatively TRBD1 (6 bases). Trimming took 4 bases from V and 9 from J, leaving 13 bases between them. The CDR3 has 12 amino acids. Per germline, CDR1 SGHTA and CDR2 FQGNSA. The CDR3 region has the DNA TGTGCCAGCAGCTCGAACAGGGATGGGCAGTACTTC. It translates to CASSSNRDGQYF.

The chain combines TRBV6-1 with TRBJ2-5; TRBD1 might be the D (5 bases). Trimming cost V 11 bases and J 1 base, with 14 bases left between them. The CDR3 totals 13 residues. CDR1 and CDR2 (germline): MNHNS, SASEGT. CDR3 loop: CAATAGPQETQYF. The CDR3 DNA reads TGTGCCGCGACAGCAGGGCCCCAAGAGACCCAGTACTTC.

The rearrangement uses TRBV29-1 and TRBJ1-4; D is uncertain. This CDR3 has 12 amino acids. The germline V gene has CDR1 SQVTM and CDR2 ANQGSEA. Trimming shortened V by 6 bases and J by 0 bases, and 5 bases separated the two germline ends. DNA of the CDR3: TGCAGCGTCCAGTCAACTAATGAAAAACTGTTTTTT. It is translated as CSVQSTNEKLFF.

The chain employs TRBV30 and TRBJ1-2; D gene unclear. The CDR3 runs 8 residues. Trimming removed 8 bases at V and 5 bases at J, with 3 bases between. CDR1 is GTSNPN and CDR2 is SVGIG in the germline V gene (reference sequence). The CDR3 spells CAGYGYTF. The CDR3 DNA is TGTGCCGGATATGGCTACACCTTC.

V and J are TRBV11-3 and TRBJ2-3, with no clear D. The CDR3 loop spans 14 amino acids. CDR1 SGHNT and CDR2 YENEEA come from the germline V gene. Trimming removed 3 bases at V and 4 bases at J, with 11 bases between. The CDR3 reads CASSFGSVADTQYF. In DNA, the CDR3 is TGTGCCAGCAGCTTCGGGTCTGTGGCAGATACGCAGTATTTT.

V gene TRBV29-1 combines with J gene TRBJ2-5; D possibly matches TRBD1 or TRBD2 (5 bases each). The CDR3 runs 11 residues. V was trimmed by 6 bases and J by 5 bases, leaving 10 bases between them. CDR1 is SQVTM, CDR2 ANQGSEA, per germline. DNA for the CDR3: TGCAGCGTGAGGGACGGGGAGACCCAGTACTTC. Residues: CSVRDGETQYF.

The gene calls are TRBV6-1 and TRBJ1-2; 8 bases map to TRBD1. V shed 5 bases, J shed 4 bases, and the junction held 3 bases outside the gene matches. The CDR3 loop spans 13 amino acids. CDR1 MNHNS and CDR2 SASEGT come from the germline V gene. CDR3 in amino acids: CASSHGQGYGYTF. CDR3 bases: TGTGCCAGCAGTCACGGACAGGGCTATGGCTACACCTTC.

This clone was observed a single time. This CDR3 reads CASSAITGPQEEQYF. Written as DNA, the CDR3 is TGTGCCAGCAGTGCGATAACCGGGCCCCAAGAGGAGCAGTACTTC. V is TRBV6-1 and J is TRBJ2-7, with D unresolved. The V gene's germline CDR1 is MNHNS and CDR2 SASEGT. The V end was cut by 4 bases, the J end by 7 bases, with 20 bases between. The CDR3 sequence is 15 residues long.

In nucleotides, the CDR3 is TGCAGCGTTGTTGCCAGAAACTCCTACAATGAGCAGTTCTTC. It encodes CSVVARNSYNEQFF. The genes are TRBV29-1 and TRBJ2-1; D is unresolved. The CDR3 has 14 amino acids. Germline CDR1 and CDR2: SQVTM and ANQGSEA. Between the trimmed V and J ends, which lost 4 bases and 0 bases, there was a span of 10 bases.

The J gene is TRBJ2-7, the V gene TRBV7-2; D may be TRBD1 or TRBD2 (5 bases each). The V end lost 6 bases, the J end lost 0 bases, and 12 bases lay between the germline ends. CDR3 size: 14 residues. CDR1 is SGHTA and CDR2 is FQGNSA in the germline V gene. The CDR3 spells CASREGTVSYEQYF. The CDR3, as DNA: TGTGCCAGCAGGGAAGGGACGGTCTCCTACGAGCAGTACTTC. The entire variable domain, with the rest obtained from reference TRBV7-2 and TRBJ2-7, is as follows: GAGVSQSPSNKVTEKGKDVELRCDPISGHTALYWYRQSLGQGLEFLIYFQGNSAPDKSGLPSDRFSAERTGGSVSTLTIQRTQQEDSAVYLCASREGTVSYEQYFGPGTRLTVT.

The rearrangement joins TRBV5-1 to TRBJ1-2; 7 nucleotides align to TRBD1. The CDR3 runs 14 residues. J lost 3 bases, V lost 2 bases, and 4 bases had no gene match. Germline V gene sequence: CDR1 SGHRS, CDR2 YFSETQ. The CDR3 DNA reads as TGCGCCAGCAGCTTCACAGGGGAGGACTATGGCTACACCTTC. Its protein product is CASSFTGEDYGYTF.

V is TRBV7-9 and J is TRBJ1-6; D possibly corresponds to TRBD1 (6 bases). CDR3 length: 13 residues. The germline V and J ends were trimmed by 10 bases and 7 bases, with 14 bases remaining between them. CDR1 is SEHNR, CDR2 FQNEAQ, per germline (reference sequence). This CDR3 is CAILDRHNSPLHF. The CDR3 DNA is TGTGCCATCCTGGACAGACACAATTCACCCCTCCACTTT. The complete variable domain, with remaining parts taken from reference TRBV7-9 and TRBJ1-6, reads DTGVSQNPRHKITKRGQNVTFRCDPISEHNRLYWYRQTLGQGPEFLTYFQNEAQLEKSRLLSDRFSAERPKGSFSTLEIQRTEQGDSAMYLCAILDRHNSPLHFGNGTRLTVT.

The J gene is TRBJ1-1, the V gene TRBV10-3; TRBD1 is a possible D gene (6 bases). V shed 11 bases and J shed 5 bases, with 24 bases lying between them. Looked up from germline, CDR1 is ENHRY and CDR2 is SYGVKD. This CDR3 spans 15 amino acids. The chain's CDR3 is CASSTGAGRKTEAFF. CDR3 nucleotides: TGTGCCTCGTCCACGGGGGCGGGGAGGAAGACTGAAGCTTTCTTT.

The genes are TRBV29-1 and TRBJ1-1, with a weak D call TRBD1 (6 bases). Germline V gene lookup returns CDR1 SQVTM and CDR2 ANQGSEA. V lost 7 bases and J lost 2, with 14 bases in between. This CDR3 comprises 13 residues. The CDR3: CSAQTGTNTEAFF. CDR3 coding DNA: TGCAGCGCCCAAACGGGGACAAACACTGAAGCTTTCTTT.

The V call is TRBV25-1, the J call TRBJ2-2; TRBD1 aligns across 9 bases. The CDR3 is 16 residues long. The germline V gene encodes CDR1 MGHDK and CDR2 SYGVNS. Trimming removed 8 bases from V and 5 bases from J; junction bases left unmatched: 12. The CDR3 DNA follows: TGTGCCAGCGAGACTCCCGGGACAGGGTTAACCGGGGAGCTGTTTTTT. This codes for CASETPGTGLTGELFF.

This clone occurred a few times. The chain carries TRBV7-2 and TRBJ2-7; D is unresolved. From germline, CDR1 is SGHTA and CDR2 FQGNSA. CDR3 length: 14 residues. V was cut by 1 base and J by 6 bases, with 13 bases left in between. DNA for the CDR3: TGTGCCAGCAGCTTAGACGTAGGTCTGAGCGAGCAGTACTTC. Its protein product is CASSLDVGLSEQYF.

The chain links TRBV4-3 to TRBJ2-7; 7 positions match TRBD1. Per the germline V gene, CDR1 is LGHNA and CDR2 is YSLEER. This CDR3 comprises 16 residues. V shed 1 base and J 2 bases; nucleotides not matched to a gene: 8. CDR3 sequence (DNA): TGCGCCAGCAGCCAAGTACCGGGACAGAGGACCTACGAGCAGTACTTC. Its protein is CASSQVPGQRTYEQYF.